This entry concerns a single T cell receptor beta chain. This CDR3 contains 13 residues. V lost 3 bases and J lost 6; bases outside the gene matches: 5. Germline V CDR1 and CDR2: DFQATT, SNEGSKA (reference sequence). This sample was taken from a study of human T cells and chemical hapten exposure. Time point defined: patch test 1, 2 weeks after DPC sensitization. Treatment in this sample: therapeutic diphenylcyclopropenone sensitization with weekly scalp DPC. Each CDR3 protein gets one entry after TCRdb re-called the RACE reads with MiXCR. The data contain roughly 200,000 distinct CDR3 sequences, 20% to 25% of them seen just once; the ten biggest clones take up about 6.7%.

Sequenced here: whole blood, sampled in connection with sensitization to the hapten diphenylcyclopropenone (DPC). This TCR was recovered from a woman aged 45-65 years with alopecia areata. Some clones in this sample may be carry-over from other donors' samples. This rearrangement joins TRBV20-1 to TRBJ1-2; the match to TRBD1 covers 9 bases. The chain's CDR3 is CSARRDRADGYTF. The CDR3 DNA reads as TGCAGTGCTAGGAGGGACAGGGCCGATGGCTACACCTTC.